One sample yielded the 28 T cell receptor beta chains listed below, sequenced in a study of vaccination and CD4 T cells after COVID-19. With the Oncomine TCR Beta short-read assay, DNA from cultured CD4+ T cells was sequenced. Using its own MiXCR run on the PCR reads, TCRdb lists one record per CDR3 protein. The table includes 9,500 to 15,000 distinct CDR3 sequences, 55% to 65% detected once. Their target antigens are unknown. Stated treatment: roughly 10-day PBMC culture with coronavirus spike peptide pools or control peptides (ViraFEST assay). This material consisted of CD4+ T cells from blood, cultured in vitro, taken before SARS-CoV-2 vaccination. These TCRs come from a human donor who had recovered from COVID-19.

The J gene is TRBJ1-1, the V gene TRBV25-1; D not resolved. The germline V and J ends were trimmed by 3 bases and 5 bases, with 7 bases remaining between them. The CDR3 totals 12 residues. Germline lookup yields CDR1 MGHDK and CDR2 SYGVNS. CDR3 residues: CASSDPWTEAFF. Here the CDR3 DNA reads TGTGCCAGCAGTGACCCCTGGACTGAAGCTTTCTTT.

The chain employs TRBV14 and TRBJ2-4; 10 bases are a match to TRBD2. There are 16 residues in the CDR3. Germline V gives CDR1 SGHDN, CDR2 FVKESK. Trimming at V came to 1 base and at J to 0 bases, leaving 0 bases not matched to a gene. This CDR3 is CASSQGLAGAKNIQYF. CDR3 in DNA: TGTGCCAGCAGCCAAGGACTAGCGGGAGCCAAAAACATTCAGTACTTC.

The rearrangement links TRBV28 to TRBJ1-5; D unclear. V dropped 2 bases and J dropped 0 bases, with 11 bases sitting between them. CDR1 and CDR2 from the germline V gene are MDHEN and SYDVKM. This CDR3 is built from 16 residues. CDR3 nucleotide sequence: TGTGCCAGCAGTTTACCAACTTTAGATAGCAATCAGCCCCAGCATTTT. Its translation is CASSLPTLDSNQPQHF.

The V gene is TRBV5-8, the J gene TRBJ1-5; D not resolved. V lost 0 bases and J 6 bases, leaving 13 bases between the germline ends. The germline V gene has CDR1 SGHTS and CDR2 YDEGEE. This CDR3 contains 15 residues. The CDR3 coding sequence is TGTGCCAGCAGCTTGGTTTCGGGAGCCGGTCAGCCCCAGCATTTT. This translates into CASSLVSGAGQPQHF.

V usage is TRBV18 and J usage is TRBJ2-5; tentative D call: TRBD2 (6 bases). CDR3 size: 13 residues. Germline loops: CDR1 KGHSH, CDR2 LQKENI. The germline V and J ends were trimmed by 5 bases and 5 bases, with 12 bases remaining between them. The CDR3 region has the DNA TGTGCCAGCTCATCGGGAGTCTTCGAGACCCAGTACTTC. Encoded protein: CASSSGVFETQYF.

This clonotype was recorded only once. V gene TRBV10-2 combines with J gene TRBJ2-4; D gene ambiguous. This CDR3 region has 16 residues. Trimming stripped 8 bases from V and 0 bases from J, with 17 bases between. CDR1 and CDR2 from the germline V gene are WSHSY and SAAADI. The CDR3: CASSPPESLAKNIQYF. CDR3 sequence (DNA): TGCGCCAGCTCCCCGCCGGAGAGTCTAGCCAAAAACATTCAGTACTTC.

The V call is TRBV11-2, the J call TRBJ2-3, with D possibly TRBD2 on 7 matching bases. CDR1 SGHAT and CDR2 FQNNGV come from the germline V gene. Trimming cost V 4 bases and J 5 bases, with 13 bases left between them. This CDR3 comprises 14 residues. CDR3 sequence reads: CASSSSGGRDTQYF. The CDR3 DNA sequence: TGTGCCAGCAGCTCCTCCGGGGGGCGAGATACGCAGTATTTT.

The genes are TRBV19 and TRBJ1-5, with D unclear. Trimming cost V 5 bases and J 3 bases, with 11 bases left between them. The CDR3 length is 14 residues. Germline values: CDR1 LNHDA, CDR2 SQIVND (reference sequence). The CDR3 region has the DNA TGTGCCAGTAGTCCAAAGGCCGTCAATCAGCCCCAGCATTTT. Its translation: CASSPKAVNQPQHF. Together with reference TRBV19 and TRBJ1-5, the CDR3 gives the full variable domain: DGGITQSPKYLFRKEGQNVTLSCEQNLNHDAMYWYRQDPGQGLRLIYYSQIVNDFQKGDIAEGYSVSREKKESFPLTVTSAQKNPTAFYLCASSPKAVNQPQHFGDGTRLSIL.

The count of this clonotype is one. V gene TRBV29-1 combines with J gene TRBJ1-2; 9 nucleotides match TRBD1. The CDR3 consists of 13 residues. V shed 6 bases and J 13 bases; nucleotides not matched to a gene: 15. The V gene's germline CDR1 is SQVTM and CDR2 ANQGSEA. This chain's CDR3 is CSVDTGGGRLSTF. The CDR3 DNA reads as TGCAGCGTAGACACAGGGGGCGGACGTCTCTCCACCTTC.

V and J are TRBV7-6 and TRBJ2-1; TRBD2 matches at 7 bases. This CDR3 region has 12 residues. CDR1 is SGHVS and CDR2 is FNYEAQ in the germline V gene. J lost 9 bases, V lost 3 bases, and 2 bases had no gene match. The CDR3 coding sequence is TGTGCCAGCAGCTTCCCTAGCGGTGAGCAGTTCTTC. Its translation: CASSFPSGEQFF.

The CDR3, as DNA: TGCAGTGCTAGGGCGACGGGCGAAAACACAGATACGCAGTATTTT. Protein sequence: CSARATGENTDTQYF. The chain joins TRBV20-1 to TRBJ2-3, with D hard to call. The CDR3 extends over 15 amino acids. Germline V gene lookup returns CDR1 DFQATT and CDR2 SNEGSKA (reference sequence). V was cut by 3 bases and J by 2 bases, with 15 bases left in between.

The rearrangement uses TRBV7-2 and TRBJ1-3; 9 bases line up with TRBD1. V lost 4 bases to trimming and J lost 8 bases; unmatched junction nucleotides: 6. The CDR3 covers 14 residues. Per the germline V gene, CDR1 is SGHTA and CDR2 is FQGNSA. CDR3 DNA sequence: TGTGCCAGCAGCTCACAGGGGGCTGGGGACACCATATATTTT. Protein sequence: CASSSQGAGDTIYF.

The chain employs TRBV20-1 and TRBJ1-2; D unclear. Trimming took 5 bases from V and 3 from J, leaving 13 bases between them. Germline-derived CDR1 and CDR2 are DFQATT and SNEGSKA (reference sequence). CDR3 length: 13 residues. CDR3 protein: CSAPRLRDYGYTF. CDR3 DNA sequence: TGCAGTGCTCCCCGACTGCGTGACTATGGCTACACCTTC.

The CDR3 spells CASSLSRGQATDTQYF. CDR3 nucleotides: TGTGCCAGCAGCCTCTCACGGGGACAGGCCACAGATACGCAGTATTTT. The chain has TRBV7-8 and TRBJ2-3, with 8 bases that match TRBD1. Germline assignment: CDR1 SGHVS and CDR2 FQNEAQ. The CDR3 has 16 residues. V was pared by 5 bases and J by 2 bases, with 9 bases of the junction left unmatched.

The V call is TRBV27, the J call TRBJ1-2, with TRBD1 matching over 9 bases. Germline-derived CDR1 and CDR2 are MNHEY and SMNVEV (reference sequence). This CDR3 comprises 15 residues. V shed 4 bases, J shed 3 bases, and the junction held 6 bases outside the gene matches. The CDR3 DNA is TGTGCCAGCAGTTCAGAGGGACAGGGACACTATGGCTACACCTTC. This sequence encodes CASSSEGQGHYGYTF.

This clonotype was found a few times. The rearrangement links TRBV20-1 to TRBJ2-3; 10 positions agree with TRBD2. The V gene end was trimmed by 0 bases and the J gene end by 6 bases; junction bases not matched to a gene: 6. Germline-derived CDR1 and CDR2 are DFQATT and SNEGSKA (reference sequence). CDR3 length: 15 amino acids. The DNA for the CDR3 is TGCAGTGCTAGAGATTGGCAGCGGGAGGGGGATACGCAGTATTTT. The encoded protein is CSARDWQREGDTQYF.

The CDR3 here is CASSMRGLSPLHF. CDR3 in DNA: TGTGCCAGTAGTATGAGGGGACTTTCACCCCTCCACTTT. The V call is TRBV19, the J call TRBJ1-6; D might be TRBD1 (5 bases). There are 13 residues in the CDR3. Trimming stripped 3 bases from V and 9 bases from J, with 9 bases between. Germline V gene sequence: CDR1 LNHDA, CDR2 SQIVND (reference sequence).

With regard to this clonotype: One junction end disagrees with the germline gene, perhaps due to a read error. V usage is TRBV6-1 and J usage is TRBJ1-2; the match to TRBD1 covers 8 bases. The CDR3 loop spans 22 amino acids. Germline V gene sequence: CDR1 MNHNS, CDR2 SASEGT. The CDR3 sequence is CAISARSGAGGVRSQTVYGYTF. CDR3 bases: TGTGCCATCAGTGCGCGGTCGGGGGCAGGGGGCGTAAGAAGCCAAACTGTATATGGCTACACCTTC.

This chain uses TRBV28 with TRBJ1-2; D is undetermined. The CDR3 loop spans 16 amino acids. V was pared by 3 bases and J by 6 bases, with 20 bases between. The germline V gene encodes CDR1 MDHEN and CDR2 SYDVKM. The CDR3 nucleotides are TGTGCCAGCAGTTTTTTAGGTAAGAGGTCGGCGGATGGCTACACCTTC. Translated: CASSFLGKRSADGYTF.

The sample holds one count of this clonotype. This sequence joins TRBV7-6 and TRBJ1-1; D gene uncertain. The germline V gene has CDR1 SGHVS and CDR2 FNYEAQ. Trimming took 5 bases from V and 2 from J, leaving 6 bases between them. The CDR3 runs to 12 residues. For the CDR3, the DNA is TGTGCCAGCAGCCCAAGAAACACTGAAGCTTTCTTT. Translation: CASSPRNTEAFF.

This rearrangement joins TRBV7-9 to TRBJ1-1, with D maybe TRBD1 (6 bases). The CDR3 covers 14 residues. The germline CDR1 and CDR2 sequences are SEHNR and FQNEAQ (reference sequence). The ends were cut back, 5 bases at V and 2 bases at J, with 12 bases in the middle. The CDR3: CASSMDSLNTEAFF. CDR3 in DNA: TGTGCCAGCAGCATGGACAGTCTCAACACTGAAGCTTTCTTT.

The chain is built from TRBV2 and TRBJ1-5, with D possibly TRBD1 on 6 matching bases. Trimming took 6 bases from V and 3 from J, leaving 15 bases between them. This CDR3 region has 15 residues. Germline V gene sequence: CDR1 SNHLY, CDR2 FYNNEI. CDR3 loop: CASSLDRFSNQPQHF. The CDR3 nucleotides read TGTGCCAGCAGCCTAGACAGGTTCTCCAATCAGCCCCAGCATTTT. Using reference TRBV2 and TRBJ1-5 for the parts outside the CDR3, the full variable domain is EPEVTQTPSHQVTQMGQEVILRCVPISNHLYFYWYRQILGQKVEFLVSFYNNEISEKSEIFDDQFSVERPDGSNFTLKIRSTKLEDSAMYFCASSLDRFSNQPQHFGDGTRLSIL.

The chain couples TRBV7-9 to TRBJ1-5; D might be TRBD1 (5 bases). CDR3 length equals 15 residues. The germline gives CDR1 SEHNR, CDR2 FQNEAQ (reference sequence). Trimming took 1 base from V and 2 from J, leaving 9 bases between them. The CDR3 DNA reads TGTGCCAGCAGCTTAGGCGGGACTGGCAATCAGCCCCAGCATTTT. Its protein is CASSLGGTGNQPQHF.

V usage is TRBV15 and J usage is TRBJ2-5; perhaps TRBD2 as D (5 bases). V lost 0 bases and J lost 6, with 11 bases in between. CDR1 and CDR2 from the germline V gene are LNHNV and YYDKDF (reference sequence). The CDR3 runs 14 residues. This CDR3 is CATSRDRTSKTQYF. The DNA of the CDR3 is TGTGCCACCAGCAGAGATAGGACTTCGAAGACCCAGTACTTC.

V gene TRBV20-1 combines with J gene TRBJ1-6; D gene unclear. CDR3 size: 14 residues. V was clipped by 0 bases and J by 9 bases, with 12 bases between them. Germline V gene sequence: CDR1 DFQATT, CDR2 SNEGSKA (reference sequence). CDR3 coding DNA: TGCAGTGCTAGAGATCTACAAGAAAGTTCACCCCTCCACTTT. Amino acid sequence: CSARDLQESSPLHF.

The chain joins TRBV11-2 to TRBJ2-7, with TRBD2 matching 8 bases. The CDR3 has 15 amino acids. Looked up from germline, CDR1 is SGHAT and CDR2 is FQNNGV. The V segment lost 0 bases and the J segment 3 bases; nucleotides outside the gene matches: 4. The CDR3 DNA sequence: TGTGCCAGCAGCTTAGATGCAGCGGGAGTCTACGAGCAGTACTTC. Encoded protein: CASSLDAAGVYEQYF.

This clonotype turned up a few times. The chain couples TRBV7-9 to TRBJ1-3; 7 nucleotides match TRBD1. The CDR3 covers 14 residues. The junction had 6 bases not matched to a gene; V was cut back by 4 bases and J by 6 bases. Germline assignment: CDR1 SEHNR and CDR2 FQNEAQ (reference sequence). The CDR3 sequence is CASSYNRGENTIYF. CDR3 nucleotides: TGTGCCAGCAGCTATAACAGGGGTGAAAACACCATATATTTT.

This clonotype was seen a few times. J is TRBJ1-6 and V is TRBV20-1; D is uncertain. V was cut by 5 bases and J by 2 bases, with 16 bases left in between. The CDR3 length is 16 residues. Germline V gene lookup returns CDR1 DFQATT and CDR2 SNEGSKA (reference sequence). Here the CDR3 reads CSASTLDRAYNSPLHF. The CDR3 region has the DNA TGCAGTGCTTCAACGCTGGACCGAGCCTATAATTCACCCCTCCACTTT.